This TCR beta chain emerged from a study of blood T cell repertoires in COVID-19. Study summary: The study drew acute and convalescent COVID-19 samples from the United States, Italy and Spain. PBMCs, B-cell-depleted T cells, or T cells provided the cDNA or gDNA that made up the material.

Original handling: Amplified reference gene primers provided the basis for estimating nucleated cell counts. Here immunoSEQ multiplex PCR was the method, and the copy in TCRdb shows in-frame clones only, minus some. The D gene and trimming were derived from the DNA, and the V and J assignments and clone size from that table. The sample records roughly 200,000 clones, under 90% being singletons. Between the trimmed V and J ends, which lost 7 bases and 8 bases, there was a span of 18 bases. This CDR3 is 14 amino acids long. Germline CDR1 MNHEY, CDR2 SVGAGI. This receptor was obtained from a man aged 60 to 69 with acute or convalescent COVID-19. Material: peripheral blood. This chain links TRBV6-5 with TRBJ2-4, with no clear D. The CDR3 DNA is TGTGCCAGCATGAAGAGGCCGTTGGAAGACATTCAGTACTTC. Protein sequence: CASMKRPLEDIQYF.